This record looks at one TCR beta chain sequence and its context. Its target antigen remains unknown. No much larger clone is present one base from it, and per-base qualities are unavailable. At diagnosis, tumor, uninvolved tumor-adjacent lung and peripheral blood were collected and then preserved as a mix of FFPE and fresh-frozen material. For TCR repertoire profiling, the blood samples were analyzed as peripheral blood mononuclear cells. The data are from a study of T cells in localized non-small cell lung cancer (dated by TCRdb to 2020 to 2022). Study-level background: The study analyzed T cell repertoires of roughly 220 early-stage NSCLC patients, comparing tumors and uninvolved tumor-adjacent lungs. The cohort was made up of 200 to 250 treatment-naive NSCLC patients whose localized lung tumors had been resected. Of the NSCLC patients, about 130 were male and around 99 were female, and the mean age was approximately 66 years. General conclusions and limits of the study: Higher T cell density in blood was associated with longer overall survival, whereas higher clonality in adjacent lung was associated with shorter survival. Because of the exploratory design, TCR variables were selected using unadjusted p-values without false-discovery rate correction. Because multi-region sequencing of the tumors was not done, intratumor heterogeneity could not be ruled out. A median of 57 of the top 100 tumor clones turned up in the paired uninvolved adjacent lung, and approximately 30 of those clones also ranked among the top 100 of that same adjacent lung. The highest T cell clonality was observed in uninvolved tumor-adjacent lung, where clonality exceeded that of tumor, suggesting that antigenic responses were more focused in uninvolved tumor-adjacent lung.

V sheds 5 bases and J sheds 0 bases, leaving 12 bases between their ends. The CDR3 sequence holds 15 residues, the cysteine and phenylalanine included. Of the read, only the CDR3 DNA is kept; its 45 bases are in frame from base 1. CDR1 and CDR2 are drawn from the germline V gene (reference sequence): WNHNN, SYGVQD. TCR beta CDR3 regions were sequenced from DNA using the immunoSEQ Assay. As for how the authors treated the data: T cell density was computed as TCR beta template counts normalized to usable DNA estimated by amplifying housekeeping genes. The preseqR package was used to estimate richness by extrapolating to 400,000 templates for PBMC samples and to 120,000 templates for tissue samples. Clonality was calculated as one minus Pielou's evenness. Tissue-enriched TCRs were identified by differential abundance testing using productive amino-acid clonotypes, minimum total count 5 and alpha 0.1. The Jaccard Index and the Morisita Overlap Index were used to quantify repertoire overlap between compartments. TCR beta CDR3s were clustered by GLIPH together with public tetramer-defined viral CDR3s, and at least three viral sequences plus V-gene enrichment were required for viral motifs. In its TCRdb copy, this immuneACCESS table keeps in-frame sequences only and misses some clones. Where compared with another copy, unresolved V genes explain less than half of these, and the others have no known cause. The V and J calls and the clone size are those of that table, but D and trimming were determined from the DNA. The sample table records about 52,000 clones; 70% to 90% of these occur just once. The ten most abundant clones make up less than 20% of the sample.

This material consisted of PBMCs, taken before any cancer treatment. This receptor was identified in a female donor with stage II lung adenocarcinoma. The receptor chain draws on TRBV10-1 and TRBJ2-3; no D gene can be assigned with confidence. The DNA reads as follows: TGCGCCAGCAGTTCATCGGCCGTCAGCACAGATACGCAGTATTTT. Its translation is CASSSSAVSTDTQYF.